These T cell receptor beta chains were read from a single sample in a study of T cell repertoires in cytomegalovirus infection. TCRdb re-called the reads through MiXCR, storing one row per CDR3 protein. The table includes roughly 69,000 distinct CDR3 sequences, about 29% detected once. No cognate antigen is known for these TCRs. The material was CD8+ T cells from cultured PBMCs, obtained from culture after CMV antigen stimulation. The receptors stem from a human donor in good health (CMV status not recorded). Some clones in this sample may be carry-over from other donors' samples. Each CDR3 is given with its conserved first and last residue. A D gene is named only where the DNA matches it firmly. The listing skips clone size in some rows; elsewhere it reads once, few, many or a size class.

v_gene	j_gene	abundance	d_gene	CDR3nt	CDR3aa
TRBV7-9	TRBJ2-7	.	.	TGTGCCAGCAGCTTCGAGGGCCCCTACGAGCAGTACTTC	CASSFEGPYEQYF
TRBV6-2/TRBV6-3	TRBJ2-7	.	.	TGTGCCAGCACCCCAACAGGGACCCGGTCCGAGCAGTACTTC	CASTPTGTRSEQYF
TRBV4-3	TRBJ2-1	.	.	TGCGCCAGCAGCCAAGATGGCCGGGACTCCGCCTACAATGAGCAGTTCTTC	CASSQDGRDSAYNEQFF
TRBV6-1	TRBJ2-1	.	.	TGTGCCAGCAGTAGTAGCGGACTTGAGCAGTTCTTC	CASSSSGLEQFF
TRBV6-1	TRBJ1-4	.	.	TGTGCCAACAGTCTCGGACCAACTAATGAAAAACTGTTTTTT	CANSLGPTNEKLFF
TRBV18	TRBJ1-2	few	.	TGTGCCAGCTCACCAACAGGGTCTGGCTACACCTTC	CASSPTGSGYTF
TRBV11-2	TRBJ1-1	once	.	TGTGCCAGCAGCTTATCTAACACTGAAGCTTTCTTT	CASSLSNTEAFF
TRBV7-9	TRBJ2-7	.	.	TGTGCCAGCGCTGGAGGCCCGCAGTACTTC	CASAGGPQYF
TRBV7-6	TRBJ2-7	few	.	TGTGCCAGCAGCGCCCAGCCGGGACTGCTCTACGAGCAGTACTTC	CASSAQPGLLYEQYF
TRBV10-2	TRBJ2-7	.	TRBD1	TGCGCCAGCAGTGGAGTGGGGACAGGGGCCTACGAGCAGTACTTC	CASSGVGTGAYEQYF
TRBV6-1	TRBJ1-1	.	TRBD1	TGTGCCACCCCCCTCACCTCTTCCGGGACAGGGGGCAAGGGTGCTGAAGCTTTCTTT	CATPLTSSGTGGKGAEAFF
TRBV10-3	TRBJ2-2	many	.	TGTGCCATCAGTGATAGCCCTGACACCGGGGAGCTGTTTTTT	CAISDSPDTGELFF
TRBV11-2	TRBJ2-1	few	TRBD2	TGTGCCACCCATACCTCTAGCGGGCCCTACAATGAGCAGTTCTTC	CATHTSSGPYNEQFF
TRBV28	TRBJ1-2	.	.	TGTGCCAGCAGTTTAGGACCCTCTAACTATGGCTACACCTTC	CASSLGPSNYGYTF
TRBV7-2	TRBJ2-5	.	TRBD1	TGTGCCAGCAGTCCCGACAGGGGAAAAGAGACCCAGTACTTC	CASSPDRGKETQYF
TRBV10-1	TRBJ2-3	few	.	TGCGCCAGCAGTGAGTCGCCTTTAGGTAGCACAGATACGCAGTATTTT	CASSESPLGSTDTQYF
TRBV12-3/TRBV12-4	TRBJ1-1	many	TRBD1	TGTGCCAGCAGTGGGACAGGGAAGGAAGCTTTCTTT	CASSGTGKEAFF
TRBV6-5	TRBJ2-1	.	TRBD2	TGTGCCAGCAGTTACAGCGGGGCTAATGAGCAGTTCTTC	CASSYSGANEQFF
TRBV20-1	TRBJ2-4	.	TRBD2	TGCAGCGCCCCGGGGGGGCCGGCCAAAAACATTCAGTACTTC	CSAPGGPAKNIQYF
TRBV7-6	TRBJ1-5	many	TRBD1	TGTGCCAGCAGCTTATACAGGGGGCAACATCAGCCCCAGCATTTT	CASSLYRGQHQPQHF
TRBV7-2	TRBJ2-1	many	.	TGTGCCAGCAGCCCCGGGAGTTACAATGAGCAGTTCTTC	CASSPGSYNEQFF
TRBV12-3/TRBV12-4	TRBJ2-2	few	.	TGTGCCAGCAGGAGTCCATCCTCCACCGGGGAGCTGTTTTTT	CASRSPSSTGELFF
TRBV9	TRBJ2-3	.	.	TGTGCCAGCAGCGTAGCTAAGGGATTCACAGATACGCAGTATTTT	CASSVAKGFTDTQYF
TRBV5-5	TRBJ1-4	many	TRBD1	TGTGCCAGCAGCTTGTCCGGGACAGGGTTGGGTGAAAAACTGTTTTTT	CASSLSGTGLGEKLFF
TRBV12-3/TRBV12-4	TRBJ2-7	many	.	TGTGCCAGCAGTTTGAGTCGCGGGATTGGCGACGAGCAGTACTTC	CASSLSRGIGDEQYF
TRBV10-3	TRBJ1-3	.	.	TGTGCCATCAGCCCCGACAGTTTCTCTGGAAACACCATATATTTT	CAISPDSFSGNTIYF
TRBV4-3	TRBJ2-3	few	TRBD2	TGCGCCAGCAGCCAAGGGGGGTCTAGCGGGGACACAGATACGCAGTATTTT	CASSQGGSSGDTDTQYF